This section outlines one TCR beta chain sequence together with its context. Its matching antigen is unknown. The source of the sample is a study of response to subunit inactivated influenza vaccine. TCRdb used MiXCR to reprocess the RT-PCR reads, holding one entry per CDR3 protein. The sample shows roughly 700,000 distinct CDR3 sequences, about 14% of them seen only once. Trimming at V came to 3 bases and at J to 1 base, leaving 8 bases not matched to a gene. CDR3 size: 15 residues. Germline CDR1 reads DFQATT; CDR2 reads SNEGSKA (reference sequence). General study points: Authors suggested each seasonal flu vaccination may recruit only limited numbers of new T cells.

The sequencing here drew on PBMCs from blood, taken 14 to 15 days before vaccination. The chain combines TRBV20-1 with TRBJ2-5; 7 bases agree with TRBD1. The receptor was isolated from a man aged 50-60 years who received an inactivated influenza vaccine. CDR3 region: CSASTGTEVQETQYF. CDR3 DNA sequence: TGCAGTGCTAGCACCGGGACAGAAGTCCAAGAGACCCAGTACTTC.